The next 21 T cell receptor beta chains were all read from a single sample in a study of cytotoxic CD8 clonotypes in ibrutinib-treated CLL. TCRdb keeps only in-frame clones here, not all; method: immunoSEQ multiplex PCR. The repertoire consists of about 140,000 clones, with around three quarters occurring once and the leading ten covering around 30%. This specimen was PBMCs, taken after 12 months of ibrutinib treatment. The receptor set was obtained from a human donor with chronic lymphocytic leukemia.

The DNA for the CDR3 is TGTGCCAGTGGGACTAGCGGGAGGTACGAGCAGTACTTC. Translating gives CASGTSGRYEQYF. This chain joins TRBV6-1 and TRBJ2-7, with 15 bases lining up with TRBD2. Trimming cost V 9 bases and J 4 bases; bases outside gene matches: 1. CDR1 and CDR2 (germline): MNHNS, SASEGT. The CDR3 spans 13 residues.

The V call is TRBV4-2, the J call TRBJ2-7; D is unresolved. The CDR3 has 13 residues. CDR1 is LGHNA, CDR2 YNFKEQ, per germline. V lost 4 bases and J 3 bases, leaving 10 bases between the germline ends. In DNA, the CDR3 is TGTGCCAGCAGCCCTGGAGCCCGCTACGAGCAGTACTTC. Translating gives CASSPGARYEQYF.

This rearrangement joins TRBV4-3 to TRBJ2-7; a possible D gene is TRBD2 (6 bases). Trimming took off 0 bases at V and 0 bases at J, with 12 bases between the two ends. The germline CDR1 and CDR2 sequences are LGHNA and YSLEER. There are 16 residues in the CDR3. CDR3: CASSQEREAFSYEQYF. For the CDR3, the DNA is TGCGCCAGCAGCCAAGAAAGGGAGGCTTTCTCCTACGAGCAGTACTTC.

A remark on this clone: The sample holds other DNA sequences that translate to the same CDR3. The genes are TRBV5-1 and TRBJ1-1, with D possibly matching TRBD1 (6 bases). V lost 4 bases to trimming and J lost 5 bases, with 18 bases between them. The germline V gene has CDR1 SGHRS and CDR2 YFSETQ. The CDR3 totals 15 residues. The CDR3 DNA follows: TGCGCCAGCAGCGGGGGAGAACAGGGATTTACTGAAGCTTTCTTT. Translating it yields CASSGGEQGFTEAFF.

This chain uses TRBV7-2 with TRBJ2-7; 7 bases agree with TRBD2. The germline CDR1 and CDR2 sequences are SGHTA and FQGNSA. The CDR3 extends over 15 amino acids. The V gene end was trimmed by 1 base and the J gene end by 5 bases; junction bases not matched to a gene: 8. This CDR3 reads CASSLETYGTNEQYF. For the CDR3, the DNA is TGTGCCAGCAGCTTAGAAACGTACGGGACTAACGAGCAGTACTTC. Full variable domain (remainder filled in from reference TRBV7-2 and TRBJ2-7): GAGVSQSPSNKVTEKGKDVELRCDPISGHTALYWYRQSLGQGLEFLIYFQGNSAPDKSGLPSDRFSAERTGGSVSTLTIQRTQQEDSAVYLCASSLETYGTNEQYFGPGTRLTVT.

This clone was observed a handful of times. V gene TRBV5-1 combines with J gene TRBJ2-7; perhaps TRBD1 as D (6 bases). Deletions cut 0 bases from V and 6 bases from J, with 25 bases between. Germline V gene lookup returns CDR1 SGHRS and CDR2 YFSETQ. This CDR3 has 18 amino acids. CDR3 sequence reads: CASSLVKVSEARGREQYF. In nucleotides, the CDR3 is TGCGCCAGCAGCTTGGTTAAGGTATCAGAGGCCAGGGGCCGCGAGCAGTACTTC.

CDR3 nucleotide sequence: TGTGCGGGAGGGGCACGCCAAGATCCTCAAAAACTGTTTTTT. Its protein product is CAGGARQDPQKLFF. The chain employs TRBV30 and TRBJ1-4; TRBD1 is a possible D gene (5 bases). The germline CDR1 and CDR2 sequences are GTSNPN and SVGIG (reference sequence). The CDR3 contains 14 residues.

The rearrangement joins TRBV10-2 to TRBJ1-1, with D possibly TRBD1 on 5 matching bases. V gave up 1 base and J gave up 0 bases, with 12 bases separating them. This CDR3 spans 16 amino acids. Germline CDR1 is WSHSY and CDR2 is SAAADI. The CDR3 spells CASSEWGGPVNTEAFF. In DNA, the CDR3 is TGCGCCAGCAGTGAGTGGGGGGGACCGGTGAACACTGAAGCTTTCTTT.

The rearrangement links TRBV5-6 to TRBJ2-3; TRBD1 matches 9 bases. The germline CDR1 and CDR2 sequences are SGHDT and YYEEEE. The CDR3 is made up of 17 amino acids. V trimming: 3 bases; J trimming: 2 bases; junction bases outside the gene matches: 10. The CDR3 sequence: CASSSLAGTGYTDTQYF. The CDR3 nucleotides read TGTGCCAGCAGCTCGCTGGCCGGGACAGGGTACACAGATACGCAGTATTTT.

The chain combines TRBV9 with TRBJ1-6; D is uncertain. The ends were cut back, 0 bases at V and 7 bases at J, with 5 bases in the middle. The CDR3 is made up of 13 amino acids. CDR1 is SGDLS, CDR2 YYNGEE, per germline. The CDR3 region is CASSVGPNSPLHF. CDR3 bases: TGTGCCAGCAGCGTAGGTCCGAATTCACCCCTCCACTTT.

In its sample, this clone was seen a few times. The J gene is TRBJ1-5, the V gene TRBV28; TRBD1 matches 7 bases. Trimming removed 9 bases from V and 7 bases from J; junction bases left unmatched: 12. The germline V gene encodes CDR1 MDHEN and CDR2 SYDVKM. The CDR3 consists of 14 residues. Here the CDR3 reads CASVLPTGTQPQHF. CDR3 nucleotide sequence: TGTGCCAGTGTTCTGCCGACAGGGACACAGCCCCAGCATTTT. Variable domain in full (rest from reference TRBV28 and TRBJ1-5): DVKVTQSSRYLVKRTGEKVFLECVQDMDHENMFWYRQDPGLGLRLIYFSYDVKMKEKGDIPEGYSVSREKKERFSLILESASTNQTSMYLCASVLPTGTQPQHFGDGTRLSIL.

This clone showed up just once. This chain uses TRBV23-1 with TRBJ1-5; no clear D gene. TRBV23-1 is assigned to the ORF class and has an uncertain function. The CDR3 extends over 18 amino acids. The ends were cut back, 2 bases at V and 2 bases at J, with 19 bases in the middle. CDR3 protein: CASSQLQPERLGNQPQHF. The DNA for the CDR3 is TGCGCCAGCAGTCAACTCCAACCGGAGCGGCTTGGCAATCAGCCCCAGCATTTT.

The genes are TRBV7-6 and TRBJ2-7, with 11 bases lining up with TRBD2. This CDR3 is built from 16 residues. CDR1 SGHVS and CDR2 FNYEAQ come from the germline V gene. With 4 bases clipped from V and 2 bases from J, the junction kept 7 bases outside the gene matches. The CDR3 nucleotides read TGTGCCAGCAGCTCCGCTAGCGGGGGGCCAACCTACGAGCAGTACTTC. It yields the protein CASSSASGGPTYEQYF.

V is TRBV4-1 and J is TRBJ2-7; possible D gene TRBD2, 5 bases. Between the trimmed V and J ends, which lost 1 base and 3 bases, there was a span of 10 bases. The CDR3 loop spans 14 amino acids. Germline values: CDR1 MGHRA, CDR2 YSYEKL. As DNA, the CDR3 is TGCGCCAGCAGCCAAGTCGGGGTTCGCTACGAGCAGTACTTC. The encoded protein is CASSQVGVRYEQYF.

This clone was found a few times. The genes are TRBV2 and TRBJ2-3; 7 bases map to TRBD2. The CDR3 sequence is 15 residues long. Germline V CDR1 and CDR2: SNHLY, FYNNEI. V shed 9 bases, J shed 1 base, and the junction held 10 bases outside the gene matches. CDR3 in amino acids: CASSLGGGGTDTQYF. The CDR3, as DNA: TGTGCCAGTTCCCTGGGGGGGGGTGGCACAGATACGCAGTATTTT.

A few counts support this clone. The chain recombines TRBV19 with TRBJ1-4, with a weak D call TRBD1 (6 bases). V was cut by 5 bases and J by 0 bases, with 13 bases left in between. This CDR3 has 16 amino acids. Looked up from germline, CDR1 is LNHDA and CDR2 is SQIVND (reference sequence). CDR3 sequence: CASSGGHPATNEKLFF. In DNA, the CDR3 is TGTGCCAGTAGTGGGGGACACCCTGCAACTAATGAAAAACTGTTTTTT.

This clone appeared a few times. This chain links TRBV7-6 with TRBJ1-5, with D uncertain. CDR1 SGHVS and CDR2 FNYEAQ come from the germline V gene. This CDR3 contains 13 residues. V lost 1 base and J lost 4, with 5 bases in between. In DNA form, the CDR3 reads TGTGCCAGCAGCTTAGAACCAAATCAGCCCCAGCATTTT. This encodes CASSLEPNQPQHF.

The chain links TRBV28 to TRBJ1-1; weak D call: TRBD1 (5 bases). Germline V gene sequence: CDR1 MDHEN, CDR2 SYDVKM. Trimming shortened V by 5 bases and J by 0 bases, and 13 bases separated the two germline ends. This CDR3 is 15 amino acids long. The CDR3 sequence is CASSILQDVNTEAFF. CDR3 nucleotide sequence: TGTGCCAGCAGTATTCTACAGGACGTGAACACTGAAGCTTTCTTT.

Only a few counts were recorded for this clone. This chain uses TRBV10-3 with TRBJ1-1, with no clear D. The CDR3 has 13 amino acids. V lost 2 bases and J lost 11, with 15 bases in between. Germline lookup yields CDR1 ENHRY and CDR2 SYGVKD. The CDR3 is CAISEGGGGYAFF. As DNA, the CDR3 is TGTGCCATCAGTGAGGGCGGCGGCGGTTACGCTTTCTTT.

This clone has a single count. The chain has TRBV18 and TRBJ2-6; either TRBD1 or TRBD2 may fit D (7 bases each). Germline values: CDR1 KGHSH, CDR2 LQKENI. Trimming left V 5 bases short and J 2 bases short, with 13 bases between. The CDR3 contains 16 residues. The CDR3 spells CASSTSGTAGANVLTF. CDR3 nucleotide sequence: TGTGCCAGCTCAACCAGCGGGACAGCTGGGGCCAACGTCCTGACTTTC.

The chain links TRBV28 to TRBJ2-7; D possibly matches TRBD1 or TRBD2 (5 bases each). V was cut by 5 bases and J by 4 bases, with 18 bases left in between. Per germline, CDR1 MDHEN and CDR2 SYDVKM. This CDR3 has 15 amino acids. The CDR3 coding sequence is TGTGCCAGCAGTCGGCCCGGGACCCTAGGGTACGAGCAGTACTTC. This encodes CASSRPGTLGYEQYF.